This T cell receptor (beta chain) was retrieved from a study of blood T cell repertoires in COVID-19. CDR3 size: 16 residues. Germline assignment: CDR1 SGDLS and CDR2 YYNGEE. With V trimmed by 3 bases and J by 7 bases, 12 bases remained unmatched. In the source study's methods: For nucleated cells, counts were estimated from reference gene primer amplification. Sequencing used immunoSEQ multiplex PCR; TCRdb keeps in-frame clones, though not all of them. D and trimming were read from the DNA, whereas the V and J calls and clone size are those reported in that table. The table has tens of thousands of clones, roughly 83% seen once.

The specimen was peripheral blood. This TCR derives from a man aged 70 or older with acute or convalescent COVID-19. The chain combines TRBV9 with TRBJ2-2; 7 nucleotides line up with TRBD2. DNA of the CDR3: TGTGCCAGCAGCGGTTGGGGAGGGGTAACAAACGGGGAGCTGTTTTTT. Its translation is CASSGWGGVTNGELFF.